This T cell receptor (beta chain) was sequenced for a study of blood T cell repertoires in COVID-19. About the research overall: Some COVID-19 samples were acute and others convalescent; all came from the United States, Italy and Spain. Nucleic acid was either cDNA or gDNA, and it came from T cells, B-cell-depleted T cells, or PBMCs.

This clone was recorded only once. The CDR3 loop spans 14 amino acids. V was clipped by 2 bases and J by 0 bases, with 5 bases between them. The germline gives CDR1 SGHTA, CDR2 FQGNSA. Methods used by the authors: Amplification of reference gene primers was used by the study to estimate nucleated cell counts. TCRdb's table, derived via immunoSEQ multiplex PCR, lists solely in-frame clones and lacks some. That table gives V, J and clone size, and the DNA gave D and trimming. Of roughly 190,000 clones detected, approximately 89% appear once; the ten largest clones hold less than 3.5%. The clonotype originates from a man between 65 and 85 years old with acute or convalescent COVID-19. The V and J genes are TRBV7-2 and TRBJ1-3; D not resolved. The sample was peripheral blood. This CDR3 is CASSLILSGNTIYF. The CDR3 coding sequence is TGTGCCAGCAGCTTAATCCTCTCTGGAAACACCATATATTTT.